This T cell receptor (beta chain) was observed in a study of identical twins. This clonotype has more than one count but fewer than ten. The V segment lost 5 bases and the J segment 7 bases; nucleotides outside the gene matches: 5. The CDR3 length is 14 residues. TCRdb called the 5' RACE reads again in MiXCR, with one record for every CDR3 protein. The profile shows hundreds of thousands of distinct CDR3 sequences, about 8.1% of them singletons. The same specimen was also included in a second study, on yellow fever vaccine responses in identical twins.

The receptor comes from a woman aged 18-35 years in good health. The sample taken for sequencing was memory (CD45RO+) T cells sorted from blood. This chain joins TRBV12-3 or TRBV12-4 and TRBJ1-6; TRBD1 agrees at 7 bases. The CDR3, as DNA: TGTGCCAGCAGTCCCGGACAGGTGAATTCACCCCTCCACTTT. It is translated as CASSPGQVNSPLHF.